What follows is one T cell receptor (beta chain) and its context. Its antigen is as yet unknown. The assay was immunoSEQ multiplex PCR, and TCRdb's table has in-frame clones only and misses some. The sample lists tens of thousands of clones, about nine tenths seen once, with under 7% in the top ten. The sample belongs to a study of cytomegalovirus exposure and HLA in healthy donors. Study results and caveats: Diagnosis of cytomegalovirus status made by the classifier reportedly showed high specificity and sensitivity. The TCR clusters that emerged in the first cohort tended, a later analysis found, to co-occur in the 110 or so validation repertoires. Listed as cytomegalovirus-associated were 164 TCR beta chains.

CDR1 and CDR2 from the germline V gene are MNHEY and SMNVEV (reference sequence). This CDR3 spans 15 amino acids. V lost 6 bases to trimming and J lost 7 bases; unmatched junction nucleotides: 12. Among the roughly 120 subjects of the validation cohort, separate from the approximately 670-subject first cohort, were the donors. This receptor was identified in a woman aged 30 to 39 in good health and CMV-seronegative. This rearrangement joins TRBV27 to TRBJ2-3; 8 nucleotides align to TRBD2. The sample consisted of PBMCs. The chain's CDR3 is CASRPSTGGRYTQYF. The CDR3 DNA follows: TGTGCCAGCAGACCCAGCACGGGAGGGCGGTATACGCAGTATTTT.